The sequence of this T cell receptor (beta chain) was determined in a study of brain T cells in children with intractable seizures. Trimming took 5 bases from V and 5 from J, leaving 21 bases between them. The CDR3 has 16 amino acids. Germline-derived CDR1 and CDR2 are LGHNT and FRNRAP. The method was immunoSEQ multiplex PCR; TCRdb's version includes in-frame clones alone and lacks a portion of them. In the table there are approximately 41,000 clones, over 75% of which are singletons. This chain joins TRBV12-5 and TRBJ2-5, with TRBD1 as a possible D gene (5 bases). The receptor was derived from a girl aged 2 to 9 with tuberous sclerosis and intractable seizures. The sequencing here drew on peripheral blood, taken at surgery. In nucleotides, the CDR3 is TGTGCTAGTGGTCCCGGCGACGTGGTAGGGGTCGAGACCCAGTACTTC. This codes for CASGPGDVVGVETQYF.